This T cell receptor (beta chain) derives from a study of cytomegalovirus exposure and HLA in healthy donors. General study points: Beyond CMV serostatus, there was no information to go on about immune exposure.

A remark on this clone: Its antigen is not identified.

13 Jbeta primers and 60 Vbeta primers were used for the PCR. Sequencing was performed with immunoSEQ multiplex PCR; in TCRdb, only in-frame clones are kept and a portion is missing. The repertoire includes around 120,000 clones, around three quarters of them detected once, and 2.7% sits in the top ten. The CDR3 sequence is 13 residues long. V was cut by 4 bases and J by 4 bases, with 11 bases left in between. CDR1 GTSNPN and CDR2 SVGIG come from the germline V gene (reference sequence). This TCR was sampled from a middle-aged woman in good health and CMV-seropositive. Sequences were obtained from PBMCs. The V call is TRBV30, the J call TRBJ1-5; tentatively, D is TRBD1 (5 bases). Here the CDR3 reads CAWNRGGNQPQHF. The CDR3 DNA follows: TGTGCCTGGAATCGCGGGGGGAATCAGCCCCAGCATTTT.